This is a list of T cell receptor beta chains from one sample in a study of T cell repertoires in cytomegalovirus infection. One entry per CDR3 protein results from TCRdb running MiXCR on the reads. The sample includes around 450,000 distinct CDR3 sequences, about 33% seen only once; the top ten take approximately 15%. Sequences were obtained from PBMCs. Receptors originate from a human donor in good health (CMV status not recorded). Some clones in this sample may be carry-over from other donors' samples. Each CDR3 is given with its conserved first and last residue. A D gene is named only where the DNA matches it firmly. Only part of the rows carry a size: once, few, many, or a class if the clone is expanded.

v_call	j_call	clone_size	d_call	cdr3_aa	cdr3_nt
TRBV20-1	TRBJ1-6	NA	TRBD1	CSAGTGADNSPLHF	TGCAGTGCTGGGACAGGGGCCGATAATTCACCCCTCCACTTT
TRBV5-4	TRBJ1-6	NA	TRBD1	CASSSGQVRGSPLHF	TGTGCCAGCAGCTCGGGACAGGTGAGGGGTTCACCCCTCCACTTT
TRBV4-1	TRBJ1-1	few	NA	CASSYRDQTEAFF	TGCGCCAGCAGCTACAGGGATCAGACTGAAGCTTTCTTT
TRBV7-6	TRBJ2-5	few	TRBD1	CASSSGQGSQETQYF	TGTGCCAGCAGCTCGGGACAGGGGTCTCAAGAGACCCAGTACTTC
TRBV20-1	TRBJ2-3	NA	TRBD1	CSATMDRGGDTQYF	TGCAGTGCTACCATGGACAGGGGCGGAGATACGCAGTATTTT
TRBV5-6	TRBJ2-7	NA	NA	CASSLDPGPSEQYF	TGTGCCAGCAGCTTGGATCCGGGTCCTTCCGAGCAGTACTTC
TRBV19	TRBJ2-1	NA	NA	CASNGGWANNEQFF	TGTGCCAGTAATGGGGGCTGGGCTAACAATGAGCAGTTCTTC
TRBV29-1	TRBJ2-5	few	TRBD1	CSTTGTGGQETQYF	TGCAGCACCACCGGGACAGGGGGACAAGAGACCCAGTACTTC
TRBV12-3/TRBV12-4	TRBJ1-3	few	NA	CASSPRIGFSGNTIYF	TGTGCCAGCAGTCCAAGAATAGGCTTCTCTGGAAACACCATATATTTT
TRBV28	TRBJ1-2	NA	NA	CAVGRGGYGYTF	TGTGCCGTGGGCCGGGGAGGTTATGGCTACACCTTC
TRBV25-1	TRBJ2-7	NA	NA	CASSSDTAYEQYF	TGTGCCAGCAGTTCCGACACGGCCTACGAGCAGTACTTC
TRBV4-2	TRBJ2-3	NA	NA	CASSYSEGDTQYF	TGTGCCAGCAGCTACAGCGAGGGGGATACGCAGTATTTT
TRBV29-1	TRBJ1-1	few	NA	CSVESPGTRNTEAFF	TGCAGCGTTGAAAGCCCGGGGACGAGGAACACTGAAGCTTTCTTT
TRBV11-2	TRBJ2-7	NA	NA	CASSLDHRSYEQYF	TGTGCCAGCAGCTTAGATCACAGATCCTACGAGCAGTACTTC
TRBV19	TRBJ1-5	many	TRBD1	CASSTPWKGAQPQHF	TGTGCCAGTAGTACCCCCTGGAAGGGGGCACAGCCCCAGCATTTT
TRBV25-1	TRBJ1-4	NA	NA	CASSLGDAALFF	TGTGCCAGCAGTTTGGGAGATGCTGCACTGTTTTTT
TRBV27	TRBJ1-5	few	NA	CASSLGGNDQPQHF	TGTGCCAGCAGTTTAGGAGGTAATGATCAGCCCCAGCATTTT
TRBV6-5	TRBJ1-1	few	TRBD1	CASSYPGGTEAFF	TGTGCCAGCAGTTACCCAGGGGGCACTGAAGCTTTCTTT
TRBV5-1	TRBJ1-2	many	NA	CASNEAAGYGYTF	TGCGCCAGCAATGAGGCGGCGGGCTATGGCTACACCTTC
TRBV19	TRBJ2-7	NA	NA	CASSIQATSYEQYF	TGTGCCAGTAGTATTCAGGCCACCTCCTACGAGCAGTACTTC
TRBV19	TRBJ1-5	NA	NA	CASSLTGRGQPQHF	TGTGCCAGTAGTCTCACGGGTAGGGGTCAGCCCCAGCATTTT
TRBV7-6	TRBJ1-6	many	NA	CASSPDTYNSPLHF	TGTGCCAGCAGCCCCGACACCTATAATTCACCCCTCCACTTT
TRBV28	TRBJ2-3	few	NA	CASSLDPRRWADTQYF	TGTGCCAGCAGTTTAGATCCTAGGAGGTGGGCAGATACGCAGTATTTT
TRBV4-1	TRBJ1-4	NA	NA	CASSRGTDATNEKLFF	TGTGCCAGCAGCCGAGGGACCGACGCAACTAATGAAAAACTGTTTTTT
TRBV7-9	TRBJ1-6	many	TRBD1	CASSSTGARGSLHF	TGTGCCAGCAGCTCGACAGGGGCGCGTGGCTCCCTCCACTTT
TRBV20-1	TRBJ2-1	NA	NA	CSATPKRQEGYNEQFF	TGCAGTGCTACCCCTAAGAGACAGGAGGGGTACAATGAGCAGTTCTTC
TRBV28	TRBJ2-5	few	NA	CASRLTTVQQETQYF	TGTGCCAGCAGGCTAACGACAGTACAACAAGAGACCCAGTACTTC
TRBV7-2	TRBJ1-4	NA	NA	CASSTRIHEKLFF	TGTGCCAGCAGCACTAGGATCCATGAAAAACTGTTTTTT
TRBV27	TRBJ2-3	once	NA	CASSLRRAGDTQYF	TGTGCCAGCAGTTTACGGCGGGCGGGTGATACGCAGTATTTT
TRBV7-9	TRBJ2-5	NA	TRBD2	CASSFWLADQETQYF	TGTGCCAGCAGCTTTTGGCTAGCGGATCAAGAGACCCAGTACTTC
TRBV7-6	TRBJ1-2	many	TRBD1	CASSSRPDREYGYTF	TGTGCCAGCAGCTCCCGACCAGACAGGGAATATGGCTACACCTTC
TRBV2	TRBJ1-1	many	NA	CASSGTEAFF	TGTGCCAGCAGTGGCACTGAAGCTTTCTTT
TRBV28	TRBJ2-7	few	NA	CASSLYGNPYEQYF	TGTGCCAGCAGTTTATACGGTAACCCCTACGAGCAGTACTTC
TRBV5-6	TRBJ2-1	few	TRBD2	CASSPSGGGLAGEQFF	TGTGCCAGCAGCCCTAGTGGTGGGGGACTAGCGGGTGAGCAGTTCTTC
TRBV7-6	TRBJ1-5	NA	TRBD1	CASSPGQGRNQPQHF	TGTGCCAGCAGCCCGGGACAGGGGAGGAATCAGCCCCAGCATTTT
TRBV24-1	TRBJ1-1	few	NA	CATSSGVNTEAFF	TGTGCCACCAGCTCGGGAGTGAACACTGAAGCTTTCTTT
TRBV5-4	TRBJ1-1	NA	TRBD1	CASSSFDRENTEAFF	TGTGCCAGCAGTTCATTCGACAGGGAGAACACTGAAGCTTTCTTT